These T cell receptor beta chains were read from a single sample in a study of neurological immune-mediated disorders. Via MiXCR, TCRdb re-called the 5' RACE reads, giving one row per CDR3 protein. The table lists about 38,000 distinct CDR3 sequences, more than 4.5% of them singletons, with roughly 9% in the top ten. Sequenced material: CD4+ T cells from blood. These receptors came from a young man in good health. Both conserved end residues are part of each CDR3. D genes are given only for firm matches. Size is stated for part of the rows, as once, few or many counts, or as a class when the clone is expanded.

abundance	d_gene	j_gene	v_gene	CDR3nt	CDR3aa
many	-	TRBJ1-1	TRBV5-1	TGCGCCAGCAGCATGGACGCACCACCACCTGAGAACACTGAAGCTTTCTTT	CASSMDAPPPENTEAFF
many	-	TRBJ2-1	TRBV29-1	TGCAGCGTGGAAGACTACAATGAGCAGTTCTTC	CSVEDYNEQFF
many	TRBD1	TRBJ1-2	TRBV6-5	TGTGCCAGCAGTTACGATCTGGCGCGACAGGGTGGGGGCTACACCTTC	CASSYDLARQGGGYTF
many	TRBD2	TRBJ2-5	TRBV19	TGTGCCAGTAGTATCGGGGGGGAGACCCAGTACTTC	CASSIGGETQYF
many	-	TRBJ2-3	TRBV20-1	TGCAGTGTCCCTCCTGCGGCGGGGAGCACAGATACGCAGTATTTT	CSVPPAAGSTDTQYF
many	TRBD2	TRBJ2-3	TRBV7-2	TGTGCCAGCAGCTTATACCCTAGCGGGGGGGCAGGAGATACGCAGTATTTT	CASSLYPSGGAGDTQYF
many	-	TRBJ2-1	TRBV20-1	TGCAGTGTTCAAGGGGGGCATAGCTCCTACAATGAGCAGTTCTTC	CSVQGGHSSYNEQFF
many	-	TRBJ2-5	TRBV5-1	TGCGCCAGCAGCAGGGGGGACCAAGAGACCCAGTACTTC	CASSRGDQETQYF
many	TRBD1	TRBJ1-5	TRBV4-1	TGCGCCAGCAGCCAAGGGACAGGGCTCGAAGGCCAGCCCCAGCATTTT	CASSQGTGLEGQPQHF
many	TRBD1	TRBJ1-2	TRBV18	TGTGCCAGCTCACCAGACAGGGCCTCCAACTATGGCTACACCTTC	CASSPDRASNYGYTF
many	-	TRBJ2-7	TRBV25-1	TGTGCCAGCAGTGAATATACGGGGGCCTCCTACGAGCAGTACTTC	CASSEYTGASYEQYF
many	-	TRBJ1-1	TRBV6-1	TGTGCCAGCAGTCGATATCAGATTCCGAACACTGAAGCTTTCTTT	CASSRYQIPNTEAFF
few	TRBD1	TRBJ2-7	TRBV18	TGTGCCAGCTCGTCGGACAGGGGCCGCCACCCTTTCTCCTACGAGCAGTACTTC	CASSSDRGRHPFSYEQYF
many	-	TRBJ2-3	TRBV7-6	TGTGCCAGCAGCTCCCGCCCGTCTAGCACAGATACGCAGTATTTT	CASSSRPSSTDTQYF
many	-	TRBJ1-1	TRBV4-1	TGCGCCAGCAGCCAAGAGGGACCCGGAAAAATGAACACTGAAGCTTTCTTT	CASSQEGPGKMNTEAFF
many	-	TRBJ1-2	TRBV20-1	TGCAGTGCTCCTTACCGGGACCCCTATGGCTACACCTTC	CSAPYRDPYGYTF
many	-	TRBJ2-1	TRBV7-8	TGTGCCAGCACCCCTACTTCCTATGACTCCTACAATGAGCAGTTCTTC	CASTPTSYDSYNEQFF
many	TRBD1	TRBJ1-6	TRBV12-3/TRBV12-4	TGTGCCAGCAGTTACGCTAACAGGGGGCAACGTTCACCCCTCCACTTT	CASSYANRGQRSPLHF
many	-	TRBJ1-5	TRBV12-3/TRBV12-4	TGTGCCAGCAGTTTTGCGGGGGGCAGCAATCAGCCCCAGCATTTT	CASSFAGGSNQPQHF
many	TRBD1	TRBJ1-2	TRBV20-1	TGCAGTGCCGACGTGGGACAGGGCTATGGCTACACCTTC	CSADVGQGYGYTF
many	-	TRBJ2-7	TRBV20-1	TGCAGTACTCACCCTCAGCTGATCGGCTACGAGCAGTACTTC	CSTHPQLIGYEQYF
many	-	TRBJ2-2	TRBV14	TGTGCCAGCAGCCAGTATCTATTGAACACCGGGGAGCTGTTTTTT	CASSQYLLNTGELFF
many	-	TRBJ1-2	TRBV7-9	TGTGCCAGCAGCTTATGGGACGCTGAAACTGGTGGCTACACCTTC	CASSLWDAETGGYTF
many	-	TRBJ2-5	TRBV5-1	TGCGCCAGCAGTGGTGCCTCCCAAGAGACCCAGTACTTC	CASSGASQETQYF
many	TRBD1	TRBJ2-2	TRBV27	TGTGCCAGCAGTTCGGGACAGGGGGCCCCCGGGGACACCGGGGAGCTGTTTTTT	CASSSGQGAPGDTGELFF
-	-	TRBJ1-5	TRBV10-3	TGTGCCATCACGCAGAACTTGAATCAGCCCCAGCATTTT	CAITQNLNQPQHF
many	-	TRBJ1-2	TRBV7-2	TGTGCCAGCAGCTTAGTCAGGGGCTCGAACTATGGCTACACCTTC	CASSLVRGSNYGYTF
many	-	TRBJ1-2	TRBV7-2	TGTGCCAGCAGCTTCTACAGCTCGGGAGACTATGGCTACACCTTC	CASSFYSSGDYGYTF
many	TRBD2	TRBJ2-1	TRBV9	TGTGCCAGCAGCTCCGAGGCTAGCGGGGGGATAGGATCCTACAATGAGCAGTTCTTC	CASSSEASGGIGSYNEQFF
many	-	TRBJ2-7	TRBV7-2	TGTGCCAGCAGCTTTACAGGCTCGGTCGAGCAGTACTTC	CASSFTGSVEQYF
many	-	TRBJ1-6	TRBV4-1	TGCGCCAGCAGCCGGGACCGGATTGGTACTGGGAGCCCCTATAATTCACCCCTCCACTTT	CASSRDRIGTGSPYNSPLHF
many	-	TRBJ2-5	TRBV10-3	TGTGCCATCAGTGAGGGGGCCCCTGGGAGCTTGGAGACCCAGTACTTC	CAISEGAPGSLETQYF
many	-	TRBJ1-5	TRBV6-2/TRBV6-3	TGTGCCAGCGGTGACAGATCCAGCAATCAGCCCCAGCATTTT	CASGDRSSNQPQHF
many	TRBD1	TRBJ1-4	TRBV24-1	TGTGCCACCAGTGAGGACGGGACAGGGGGCGAAAAACTGTTTTTT	CATSEDGTGGEKLFF
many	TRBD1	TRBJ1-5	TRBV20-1	TGCAGTGCTAGAGTGGGAGGGACAGGGGGCGATCAGCCCCAGCATTTT	CSARVGGTGGDQPQHF
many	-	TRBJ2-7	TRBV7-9	TGTGCCAGCAGCTCCTGGGGACGGCGATCCGCGGACGAGCAGTACTTC	CASSSWGRRSADEQYF
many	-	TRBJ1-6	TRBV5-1	TGCGCCAGCAGCCCGGAGGGGCAGGGGTCTAACTCACCCCTCCACTTT	CASSPEGQGSNSPLHF
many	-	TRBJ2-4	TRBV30	TGTGCCTGGAGTGTACTCGGCAGGGCCTCAAACATTCAGTACTTC	CAWSVLGRASNIQYF
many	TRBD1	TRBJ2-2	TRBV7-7	TGTGCTAGCAGCGCGGGACAGGGGGCCGGAACCGGGGAGCTGTTTTTT	CASSAGQGAGTGELFF
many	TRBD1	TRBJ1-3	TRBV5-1	TGCGCCAGCAGCTTGGCGGGGACAGGCCAAAACACCATATATTTT	CASSLAGTGQNTIYF
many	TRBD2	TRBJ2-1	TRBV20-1	TGCAGTGCTTCCCGGGGACGGGGGGGCCCCCGGAGGGAGCAGTTCTTC	CSASRGRGGPRREQFF
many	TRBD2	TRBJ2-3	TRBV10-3	TGTGCCATCAGTGACCCTAGCGGGGGGGCCGGAGATACGCAGTATTTT	CAISDPSGGAGDTQYF
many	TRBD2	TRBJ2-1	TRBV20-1	TGCAGTGCTAGAGCCCAACGGGGGGGTTACAATGAGCAGTTCTTC	CSARAQRGGYNEQFF
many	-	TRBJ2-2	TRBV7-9	TGTGCCAGCAGCCAATCGACAGACTCCGGGGAGCTGTTTTTT	CASSQSTDSGELFF
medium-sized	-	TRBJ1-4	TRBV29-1	TGCAGCGTGACGGACGGGAATGAAAAACTGTTTTTT	CSVTDGNEKLFF
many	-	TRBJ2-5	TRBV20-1	TGCAGTGCTAGTAGGACGGTCCAAGAGACCCAGTACTTC	CSASRTVQETQYF
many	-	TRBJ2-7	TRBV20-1	TGCAGTTTACTAGCCGGCTACGAGCAGTACTTC	CSLLAGYEQYF
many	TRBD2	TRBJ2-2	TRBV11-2	TGTGCCAGCAGCTTAACGGGGGGGGACACCGGGGAGCTGTTTTTT	CASSLTGGDTGELFF
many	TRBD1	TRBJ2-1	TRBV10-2	TGCGCCAGCAACCGAGACGACAGGGACAGACATTACAATGAGCAGTTCTTC	CASNRDDRDRHYNEQFF
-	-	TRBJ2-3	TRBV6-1	TGTGCCAGCAGTGAACACGGTCCCCAGGTGGGGGAAGATACGCAGTATTTT	CASSEHGPQVGEDTQYF
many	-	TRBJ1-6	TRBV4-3	TGCGCCAGCAGCCAAGACCTATCGACACAATATAATTCACCCCTCCACTTT	CASSQDLSTQYNSPLHF
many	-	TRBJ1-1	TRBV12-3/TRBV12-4	TGTGCCAGCAGCCCCTTAACAGGGATGAACACTGAAGCTTTCTTT	CASSPLTGMNTEAFF
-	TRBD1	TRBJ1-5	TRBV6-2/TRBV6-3	TGTGCCAGCAATAGGGGGACAGGGGGCTGGAATCAGCCCCAGCATTTT	CASNRGTGGWNQPQHF